These 12 T cell receptor beta chains came from one sample sequenced in a study of PD-1 blockade in mismatch repair-deficient tumors. The data were produced by immunoSEQ multiplex PCR, yet TCRdb's version contains in-frame clones alone and is incomplete. The data contain 100,000 to 150,000 clones, more than 85% of them singletons. Sequenced material: peripheral blood, taken 44 weeks after starting pembrolizumab. These receptors all come from an adult with mismatch repair-deficient cancer.

V is TRBV2 and J is TRBJ2-5; TRBD1 might be the D (6 bases). V was trimmed by 5 bases and J by 4 bases, leaving 8 bases between them. CDR1 and CDR2 from the germline V gene are SNHLY and FYNNEI. The CDR3 loop spans 12 amino acids. The CDR3 DNA sequence: TGTGCCAGCAGTCAGGGGCGAGAGACCCAGTACTTC. Its protein is CASSQGRETQYF.

The chain recombines TRBV18 with TRBJ2-1; TRBD2 aligns across 9 bases. V lost 6 bases, J lost 6 bases, and 9 bases stayed unmatched. This CDR3 has 15 residues. Looked up from germline, CDR1 is KGHSH and CDR2 is LQKENI. This CDR3 reads CASSPPGLALNEQFF. CDR3 in DNA: TGTGCCAGCTCCCCCCCGGGACTAGCTCTCAATGAGCAGTTCTTC.

The J gene is TRBJ2-7, the V gene TRBV4-1; 9 bases line up with TRBD2. CDR1 and CDR2 (germline): MGHRA, YSYEKL. CDR3 size: 15 residues. The V and J ends lost 4 bases and 5 bases, in that order; junction bases with no gene match: 9. The CDR3 nucleotides read TGCGCCAGCAGCCCCGGACTAGCGTCGTTCCACGAGCAGTACTTC. Amino acid sequence: CASSPGLASFHEQYF.

The chain combines TRBV11-2 with TRBJ2-5; tentatively, D is TRBD1 (6 bases). The germline gives CDR1 SGHAT, CDR2 FQNNGV. CDR3 length equals 14 residues. Trimming stripped 4 bases from V and 5 bases from J, with 14 bases between. This CDR3 is CASSSLRGRETQYF. DNA for the CDR3: TGTGCCAGCAGCTCACTCAGGGGAAGGGAGACCCAGTACTTC.

The rearrangement uses TRBV9 and TRBJ2-3, with D possibly matching TRBD1 (6 bases). V was trimmed by 3 bases and J by 0 bases, leaving 17 bases between them. The CDR3 consists of 17 residues. The V gene's germline CDR1 is SGDLS and CDR2 YYNGEE. The CDR3 DNA is TGTGCCAGCAGCGCACCGCAGGGGCCCGCTAGCACAGATACGCAGTATTTT. Its protein product is CASSAPQGPASTDTQYF.

This chain uses TRBV10-3 with TRBJ2-7; a weak D match, TRBD1 (5 bases). This CDR3 is built from 15 residues. Germline V gives CDR1 ENHRY, CDR2 SYGVKD. With 7 bases removed from V and 3 bases from J, the gap between germline ends came to 19 bases. Here the CDR3 DNA reads TGTGCCATCACTACAGGAAGGGATGAACACTACGAGCAGTACTTC. The encoded protein is CAITTGRDEHYEQYF.

This clone was found once. The chain links TRBV7-6 to TRBJ2-7, with D possibly TRBD2 on 5 matching bases. The CDR3 length is 13 residues. Looked up from germline, CDR1 is SGHVS and CDR2 is FNYEAQ. Trimming removed 0 bases at V and 4 bases at J, with 7 bases between. The CDR3 bases are TGTGCCAGCAGCTTAGCGCGAGGGTACGAGCAGTACTTC. It translates to CASSLARGYEQYF.

The chain uses TRBV5-1 and TRBJ2-3, with D perhaps assigned TRBD1 or TRBD2 (5 bases each). Looked up from germline, CDR1 is SGHRS and CDR2 is YFSETQ. V dropped 4 bases and J dropped 0 bases, with 21 bases sitting between them. This CDR3 spans 18 amino acids. CDR3 sequence: CASSLAGTSDLSTDTQYF. CDR3 sequence (DNA): TGCGCCAGCAGCCTAGCTGGGACCTCAGACCTGAGCACAGATACGCAGTATTTT.

The chain has TRBV2 and TRBJ2-1, with 7 bases fitting TRBD1. Germline V gene sequence: CDR1 SNHLY, CDR2 FYNNEI. The CDR3 is 14 amino acids. The trim removed 7 bases at V and 5 bases at J, leaving 8 bases unmatched. The CDR3 DNA reads as TGTGCCAGCACCCTACAGGGGTATGACAATGAGCAGTTCTTC. It codes for CASTLQGYDNEQFF.

V and J are TRBV5-8 and TRBJ2-3, with TRBD2 matching over 11 bases. CDR1 and CDR2 from the germline V gene are SGHTS and YDEGEE. The CDR3 extends over 15 amino acids. With 3 bases clipped from V and 4 bases from J, the junction kept 4 bases outside the gene matches. DNA of the CDR3: TGTGCCAGCAGCTATACTAGCGGGAGCTCAGATACGCAGTATTTT. Encoded protein: CASSYTSGSSDTQYF.

The chain carries TRBV10-1 and TRBJ2-2; 8 positions agree with TRBD2. The CDR3 spans 17 residues. Germline CDR1 and CDR2: WNHNN and SYGVQD (reference sequence). V shed 3 bases, J shed 6 bases, and the junction held 12 bases outside the gene matches. The CDR3 sequence is CASSDTISGRRAGELFF. The CDR3 DNA reads as TGCGCCAGCAGTGACACGATCAGCGGGAGAAGGGCCGGGGAGCTGTTTTTT.

The chain is built from TRBV5-4 and TRBJ2-1; 8 bases agree with TRBD2. CDR3 length equals 15 residues. Germline trimming cut 2 bases from V and 0 bases from J; bases unmatched to any gene: 1. CDR1 SGHNT and CDR2 YYREEE come from the germline V gene (reference sequence). CDR3 amino acids: CASSFAGGSYNEQFF. Here the CDR3 DNA reads TGTGCCAGCAGCTTCGCGGGAGGCTCCTACAATGAGCAGTTCTTC.